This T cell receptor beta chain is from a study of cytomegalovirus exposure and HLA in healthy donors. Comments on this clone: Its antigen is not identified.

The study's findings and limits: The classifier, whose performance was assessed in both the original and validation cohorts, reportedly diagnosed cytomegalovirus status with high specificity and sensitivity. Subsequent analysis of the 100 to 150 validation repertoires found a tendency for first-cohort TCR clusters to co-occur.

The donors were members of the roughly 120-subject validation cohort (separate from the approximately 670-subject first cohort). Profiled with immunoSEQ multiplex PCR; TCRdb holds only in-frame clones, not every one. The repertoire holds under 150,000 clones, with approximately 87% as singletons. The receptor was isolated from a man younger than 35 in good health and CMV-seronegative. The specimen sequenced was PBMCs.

The CDR3 sequence is CSVAVSLNTEAFF. CDR3 DNA sequence: TGCAGCGTTGCGGTCTCCTTGAACACTGAAGCTTTCTTT. V and J are TRBV29-1 and TRBJ1-1; D is unresolved. Germline V gene sequence: CDR1 SQVTM, CDR2 ANQGSEA. The CDR3 contains 13 residues. Trimming cost V 4 bases and J 0 bases, with 9 bases left between them.